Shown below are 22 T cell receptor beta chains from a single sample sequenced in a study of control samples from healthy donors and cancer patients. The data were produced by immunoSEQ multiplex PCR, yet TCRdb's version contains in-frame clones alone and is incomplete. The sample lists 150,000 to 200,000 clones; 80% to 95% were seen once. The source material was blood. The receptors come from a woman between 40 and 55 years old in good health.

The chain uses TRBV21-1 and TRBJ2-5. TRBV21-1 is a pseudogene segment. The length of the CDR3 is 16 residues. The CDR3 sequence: CASSVLGVSAEETQYF. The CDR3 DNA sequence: TGTGCCAGCAGCGTCCTGGGGGTGTCAGCCGAAGAGACCCAGTACTTC.

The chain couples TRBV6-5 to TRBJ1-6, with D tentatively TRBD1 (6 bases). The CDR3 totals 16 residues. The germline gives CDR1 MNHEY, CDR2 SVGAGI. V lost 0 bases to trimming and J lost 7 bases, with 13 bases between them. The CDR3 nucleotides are TGTGCCAGCAGTTACTCGCGCGGGGGCGAGAATTCACCCCTCCACTTT. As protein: CASSYSRGGENSPLHF.

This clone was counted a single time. DNA of the CDR3: TGTGCCAGCAGGGGGAGGAGAAACTATGGCTACACCTTC. Protein product: CASRGRRNYGYTF. The chain combines TRBV7-9 with TRBJ1-2; D remains unclear. Germline V CDR1 and CDR2: SEHNR, FQNEAQ (reference sequence). The CDR3 runs to 13 residues. V was trimmed by 6 bases and J by 2 bases, leaving 10 bases between them.

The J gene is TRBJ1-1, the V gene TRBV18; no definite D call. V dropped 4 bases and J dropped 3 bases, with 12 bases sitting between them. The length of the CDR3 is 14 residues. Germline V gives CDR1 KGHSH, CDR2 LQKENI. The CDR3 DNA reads TGTGCCAGCTCACGAGGCGATTATGACACTGAAGCTTTCTTT. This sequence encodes CASSRGDYDTEAFF.

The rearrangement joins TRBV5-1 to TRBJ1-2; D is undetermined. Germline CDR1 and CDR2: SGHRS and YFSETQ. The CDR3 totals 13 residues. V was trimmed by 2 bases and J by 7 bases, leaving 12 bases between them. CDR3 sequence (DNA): TGCGCCAGCAGCTTACAACAGACCAGTGGCTACACCTTC. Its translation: CASSLQQTSGYTF.

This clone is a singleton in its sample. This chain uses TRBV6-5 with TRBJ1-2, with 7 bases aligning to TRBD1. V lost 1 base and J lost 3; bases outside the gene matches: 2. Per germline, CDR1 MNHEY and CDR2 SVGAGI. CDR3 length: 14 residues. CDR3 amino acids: CASSYFQGDYGYTF. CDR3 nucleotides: TGTGCCAGCAGTTACTTCCAGGGGGACTATGGCTACACCTTC.

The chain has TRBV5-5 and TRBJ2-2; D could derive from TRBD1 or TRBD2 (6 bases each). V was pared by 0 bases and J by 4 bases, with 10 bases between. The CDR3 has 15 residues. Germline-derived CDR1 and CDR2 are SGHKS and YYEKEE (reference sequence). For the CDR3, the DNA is TGTGCCAGCAGCTTGGGAGGGGGGCCCACCGGGGAGCTGTTTTTT. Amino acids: CASSLGGGPTGELFF.

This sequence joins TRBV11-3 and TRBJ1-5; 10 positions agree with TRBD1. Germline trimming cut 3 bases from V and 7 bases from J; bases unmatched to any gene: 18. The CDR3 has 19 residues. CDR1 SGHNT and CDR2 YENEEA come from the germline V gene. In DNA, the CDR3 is TGTGCCAGCAGCTTTTATTTCCTGGTAGACAGGGGGCGAGAGCAGCCCCAGCATTTT. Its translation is CASSFYFLVDRGREQPQHF.

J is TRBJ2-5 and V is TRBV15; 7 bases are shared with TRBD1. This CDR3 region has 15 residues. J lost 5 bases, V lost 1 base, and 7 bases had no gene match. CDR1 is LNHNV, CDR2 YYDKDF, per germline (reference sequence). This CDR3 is CATSRALGQFETQYF. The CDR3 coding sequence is TGTGCCACCAGCAGAGCCTTGGGACAGTTCGAGACCCAGTACTTC.

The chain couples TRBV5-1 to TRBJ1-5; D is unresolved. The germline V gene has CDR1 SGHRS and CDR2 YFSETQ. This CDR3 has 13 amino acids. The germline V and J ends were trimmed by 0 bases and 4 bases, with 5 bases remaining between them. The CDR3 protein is CASSLDINQPQHF. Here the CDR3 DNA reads TGCGCCAGCAGCTTGGATATTAATCAGCCCCAGCATTTT.

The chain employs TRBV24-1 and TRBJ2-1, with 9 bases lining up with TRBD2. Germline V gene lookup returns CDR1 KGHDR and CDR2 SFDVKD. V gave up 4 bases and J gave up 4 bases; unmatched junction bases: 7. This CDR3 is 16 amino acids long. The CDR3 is CATSEGAGGLYNEQFF. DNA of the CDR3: TGTGCCACCAGTGAGGGAGCGGGGGGACTTTACAATGAGCAGTTCTTC.

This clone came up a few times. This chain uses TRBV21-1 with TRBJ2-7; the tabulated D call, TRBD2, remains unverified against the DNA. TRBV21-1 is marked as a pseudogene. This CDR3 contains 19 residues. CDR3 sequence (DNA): TGTGCCAGCAGCCCCCGGGACGGGGGGGCGATTGAGGCCTCCTACGAGCAGTACTTC. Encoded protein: CASSPRDGGAIEASYEQYF.

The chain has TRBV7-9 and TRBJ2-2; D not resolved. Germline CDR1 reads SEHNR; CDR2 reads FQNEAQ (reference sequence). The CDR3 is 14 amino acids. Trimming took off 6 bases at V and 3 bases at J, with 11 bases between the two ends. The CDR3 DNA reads TGTGCCAGCAGTATACGCATGGACACCGGGGAGCTGTTTTTT. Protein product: CASSIRMDTGELFF. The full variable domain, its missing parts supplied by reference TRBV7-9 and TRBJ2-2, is DTGVSQNPRHKITKRGQNVTFRCDPISEHNRLYWYRQTLGQGPEFLTYFQNEAQLEKSRLLSDRFSAERPKGSFSTLEIQRTEQGDSAMYLCASSIRMDTGELFFGEGSRLTVL.

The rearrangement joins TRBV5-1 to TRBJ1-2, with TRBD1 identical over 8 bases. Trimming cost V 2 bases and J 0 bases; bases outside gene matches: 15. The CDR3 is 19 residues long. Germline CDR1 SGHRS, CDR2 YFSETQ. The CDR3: CASSFPKPGTGDSNYGYTF. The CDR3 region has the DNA TGCGCCAGCAGCTTTCCAAAACCCGGGACAGGCGACTCTAACTATGGCTACACCTTC. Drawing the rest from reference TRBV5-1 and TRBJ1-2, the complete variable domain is KAGVTQTPRYLIKTRGQQVTLSCSPISGHRSVSWYQQTPGQGLQFLFEYFSETQRNKGNFPGRFSGRQFSNSRSEMNVSTLELGDSALYLCASSFPKPGTGDSNYGYTFGSGTRLTVV.

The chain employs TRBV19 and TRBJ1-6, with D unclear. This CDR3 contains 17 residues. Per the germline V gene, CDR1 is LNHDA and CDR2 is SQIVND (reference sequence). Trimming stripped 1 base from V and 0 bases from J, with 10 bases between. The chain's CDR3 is CASSIVGLSSYNSPLHF. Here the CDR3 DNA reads TGTGCCAGTAGTATAGTCGGATTAAGCTCCTATAATTCACCCCTCCACTTT.

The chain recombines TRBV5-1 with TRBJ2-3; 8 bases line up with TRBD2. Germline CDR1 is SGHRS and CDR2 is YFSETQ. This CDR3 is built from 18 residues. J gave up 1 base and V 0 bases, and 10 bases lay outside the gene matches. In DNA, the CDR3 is TGCGCCAGCAGCTTGGAGGTTAGCGGGGCCGTGGGCACAGATACGCAGTATTTT. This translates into CASSLEVSGAVGTDTQYF.

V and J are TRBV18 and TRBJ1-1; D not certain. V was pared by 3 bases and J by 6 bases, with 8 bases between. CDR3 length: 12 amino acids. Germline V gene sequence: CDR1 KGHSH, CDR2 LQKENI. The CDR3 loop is CASSPQSAEAFF. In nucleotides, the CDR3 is TGTGCCAGCTCACCCCAAAGCGCTGAAGCTTTCTTT. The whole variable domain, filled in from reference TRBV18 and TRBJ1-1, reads NAGVMQNPRHLVRRRGQEARLRCSPMKGHSHVYWYRQLPEEGLKFMVYLQKENIIDESGMPKERFSAEFPKEGPSILRIQQVVRGDSAAYFCASSPQSAEAFFGQGTRLTVV.

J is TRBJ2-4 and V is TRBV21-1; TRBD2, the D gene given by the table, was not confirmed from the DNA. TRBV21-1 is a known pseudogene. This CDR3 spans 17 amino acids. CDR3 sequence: CASTREGRGVPQNIQYF. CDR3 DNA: TGTGCCAGCACCAGGGAGGGGCGGGGGGTCCCGCAAAACATTCAGTACTTC.

The CDR3 DNA is TGTGCCAGCAGGGCTGGTGGAAACACCATATATTTT. Amino acids: CASRAGGNTIYF. The V call is TRBV6-5, the J call TRBJ1-3, with no clear D. Trimming removed 6 bases from V and 3 bases from J, with 6 bases in between. CDR1 is MNHEY, CDR2 SVGAGI, per germline. The CDR3 extends over 12 amino acids.

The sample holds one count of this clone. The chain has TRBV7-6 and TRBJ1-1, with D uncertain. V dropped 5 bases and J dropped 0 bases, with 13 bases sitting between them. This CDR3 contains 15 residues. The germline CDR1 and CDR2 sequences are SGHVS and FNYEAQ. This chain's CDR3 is CASSPRGAMNTEAFF. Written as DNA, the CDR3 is TGTGCCAGCAGCCCCCGGGGTGCCATGAACACTGAAGCTTTCTTT.

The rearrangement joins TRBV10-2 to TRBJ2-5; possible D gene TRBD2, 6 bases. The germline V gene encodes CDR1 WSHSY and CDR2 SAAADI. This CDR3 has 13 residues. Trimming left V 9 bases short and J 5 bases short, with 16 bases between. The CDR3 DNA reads TGCGCCAGTCGACTAGGGGTTCGGGAGACCCAGTACTTC. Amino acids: CASRLGVRETQYF.

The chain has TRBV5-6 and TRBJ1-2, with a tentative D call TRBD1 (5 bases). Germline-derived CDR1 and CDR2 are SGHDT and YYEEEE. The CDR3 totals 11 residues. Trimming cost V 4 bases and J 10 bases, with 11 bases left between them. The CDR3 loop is CASSIRDPYTF. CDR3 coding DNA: TGTGCCAGCAGCATCCGGGACCCCTACACCTTC.